The present entry profiles one T cell receptor beta chain with its context. Its antigen is still unknown. Germline is not matched at one junction end, which may reflect a read error. This CDR3 spans 13 amino acids. CDR1 and CDR2 from the germline V gene are SEHNR and FQNEAQ (reference sequence). This entry belongs to a study of response to subunit inactivated influenza vaccine. Study-level findings and limits: Only a handful of new T cells, the authors suggested, are recruited with each seasonal influenza vaccination.

TCRdb redid the calling of the RT-PCR reads with MiXCR, one entry per CDR3 protein. The repertoire includes about 540,000 distinct CDR3 sequences, under 30% of them detected once, and about 2.8% sits in the top ten. The same sample was also studied in work on T cells expressing NK-cell markers. According to that study: UMI-tagged 5'RACE template switching yielded the TCR beta cDNA. Sorting was limited to alpha-beta TCR-expressing T cells with an anti-gamma-delta TCR antibody in several experiments.

This chain joins TRBV7-9 and TRBJ2-7, with D possibly TRBD2 on 6 matching bases. The sequence was collected from a man in his forties or fifties who received an inactivated influenza vaccine. Sample: CD4+ T cells sorted from PBMCs, taken roughly 12 days after vaccination. The CDR3 reads CASSLAVLGTVIF. The CDR3 DNA is TGTGCCAGCAGCTTAGCTGTCCTGGGGACTGTTATCTTC.